The rows below give T cell receptor beta chains drawn from one sample of a study of cytomegalovirus exposure and HLA in healthy donors. Sequencing used immunoSEQ multiplex PCR; TCRdb keeps in-frame clones, though not all of them. The repertoire includes fewer than 150,000 clones, about 80% of them detected once, and approximately 31% sits in the top ten. What was sequenced was PBMCs. These receptors were taken from a man in his sixties in good health and CMV-seropositive. CDR3s include the opening cysteine and the closing phenylalanine or tryptophan. D genes are given only for firm matches. Where a row states a size, it is once, few, many or the class of an expanded clone; other rows omit it.

J,length,D,V,size,CDR3,DNA
TRBJ2-4,14,NA,TRBV6-1,NA,CASRITGIANIQYF,TGTGCCAGCAGAATTACAGGGATAGCAAACATTCAGTACTTC
TRBJ2-3,19,TRBD2,TRBV6-1,NA,CASSGGYGLAGGFTDTQYF,TGTGCCAGCAGTGGGGGATATGGGCTAGCGGGAGGGTTTACAGATACGCAGTATTTT
TRBJ2-7,14,NA,TRBV4-2,NA,CASSSSGFPYEQYF,TGTGCCAGCAGTTCAAGCGGGTTCCCCTACGAGCAGTACTTC
TRBJ2-7,12,NA,TRBV11-3,NA,CASSLDFSEQYF,TGTGCCAGCAGCTTAGACTTTTCCGAGCAGTACTTC
TRBJ1-2,15,TRBD1,TRBV5-1,NA,CASSLRQGGWYGYTF,TGCGCCAGCAGCTTGAGGCAGGGGGGTTGGTATGGCTACACCTTC
TRBJ2-1,15,NA,TRBV12-5,NA,CASGEQGVRSNEQFF,TGTGCTAGTGGTGAACAAGGGGTCAGATCGAATGAGCAGTTCTTC
TRBJ2-7,14,NA,TRBV11-2,NA,CASSLRETGAEQYF,TGTGCCAGCAGCTTACGAGAGACAGGCGCCGAGCAGTACTTC
TRBJ2-1,15,TRBD1,TRBV4-1,few,CASSQVGQAINEQFF,TGCGCCAGCAGCCAAGTTGGACAGGCTATCAATGAGCAGTTCTTC
TRBJ2-1,17,TRBD2,TRBV28,few,CASSPPGVAGVGNEQFF,TGTGCCAGCAGTCCCCCGGGGGTAGCGGGAGTTGGCAATGAGCAGTTCTTC
TRBJ2-3,17,TRBD2,TRBV18,NA,CASSPPGGRPYSDTQYF,TGTGCCAGCTCACCTCCGGGGGGAAGGCCTTATTCAGATACGCAGTATTTT
TRBJ2-1,16,NA,TRBV5-1,NA,CASSYETGSSYNEQFF,TGCGCCAGCAGCTACGAAACAGGGAGCTCCTACAATGAGCAGTTCTTC
TRBJ2-3,14,TRBD2,TRBV27,once,CASKTSGRINTQYF,TGTGCCAGCAAAACTAGCGGGAGGATAAATACGCAGTATTTT
TRBJ2-7,16,TRBD1,TRBV7-2,NA,CASSGSGTGNSYEQYF,TGTGCCAGCAGCGGCTCCGGGACAGGGAACTCCTACGAGCAGTACTTC
TRBJ1-1,12,NA,TRBV19,NA,CASSIGGLLTFF,TGTGCCAGTAGTATAGGCGGCCTATTGACTTTCTTT
TRBJ2-7,14,TRBD2,TRBV5-1,NA,CASRPTLAGGPPYF,TGCGCCAGCAGACCAACACTAGCGGGGGGGCCCCCGTACTTC
TRBJ2-2,13,TRBD1,TRBV28,NA,CASYRGNTGELFF,TGTGCCAGCTACAGGGGGAACACCGGGGAGCTGTTTTTT
TRBJ1-2,11,NA,TRBV20-1,NA,CRAQGDYGYTF,TGCAGGGCGCAAGGGGACTATGGCTACACCTTC
TRBJ2-2,15,TRBD2,TRBV2,NA,CASGLAGGSTGELFF,TGTGCCAGCGGGCTAGCGGGAGGGAGCACCGGGGAGCTGTTTTTT
TRBJ1-2,11,NA,TRBV21-1,NA,CASSFGSGYTF,TGTGCCAGCAGCTTCGGTAGCGGCTACACCTTC
TRBJ2-7,13,NA,TRBV11-2,once,CASSLDRMYEQYF,TGTGCCAGCAGCTTAGATAGAATGTACGAGCAGTACTTC
TRBJ1-4,15,TRBD1,TRBV6-6,NA,CASRQTEGAGEKLFF,TGTGCCAGCAGACAAACCGAGGGGGCGGGAGAAAAACTGTTTTTT
TRBJ2-3,15,NA,TRBV6-5,NA,CASSYSQVITDTQYF,TGTGCCAGCAGTTACTCACAGGTTATAACAGATACGCAGTATTTT